This TCR beta chain was profiled in a study of resident and recirculating memory T cells in vitiligo. This CDR3 is 17 amino acids long. Losses at the gene ends were 3 bases for V and 5 bases for J; bases not matched to a gene: 11. CDR1 and CDR2 from the germline V gene are SGHRS and YFSETQ. The repertoire was sequenced with immunoSEQ multiplex PCR; TCRdb's copy has only in-frame clones and lacks some. The table shows 70,000 to 95,000 clones, with 92% occurring only once. Sequenced sample: blood. This sequence was found in a male donor with vitiligo. The gene calls are TRBV5-1 and TRBJ2-3, with 11 bases matching TRBD2. CDR3 in DNA: TGCGCCAGCAGCTACCAGGGACTAGCGGCACGGGGAGATACGCAGTATTTT. Amino acids: CASSYQGLAARGDTQYF.